The entry that follows covers one TCR beta chain sequence. Its target is not known. The sample belongs to a study of T cell repertoires in cytomegalovirus infection. Germline loops: CDR1 MDHEN, CDR2 SYDVKM. CDR3 length: 17 residues. V gave up 5 bases and J gave up 1 base; unmatched junction bases: 10. TCRdb used MiXCR to reprocess the reads, holding one entry per CDR3 protein. The sample has 680,000 or so distinct CDR3 sequences; approximately 40% are singletons. Study observations and caveats: Summed public TCR beta family frequency identified CMV carriers bearing the relevant HLA.

The sequenced sample was PBMCs. The V and J genes are TRBV28 and TRBJ1-5; 8 positions agree with TRBD1. The TCR originated in a human donor in good health (CMV status not recorded). Some clones in this sample may be carry-over from other donors' samples. The DNA for the CDR3 is TGTGCCAGCAGTCCTCATGTTGGGACAGGCAGCAATCAGCCCCAGCATTTT. This codes for CASSPHVGTGSNQPQHF.